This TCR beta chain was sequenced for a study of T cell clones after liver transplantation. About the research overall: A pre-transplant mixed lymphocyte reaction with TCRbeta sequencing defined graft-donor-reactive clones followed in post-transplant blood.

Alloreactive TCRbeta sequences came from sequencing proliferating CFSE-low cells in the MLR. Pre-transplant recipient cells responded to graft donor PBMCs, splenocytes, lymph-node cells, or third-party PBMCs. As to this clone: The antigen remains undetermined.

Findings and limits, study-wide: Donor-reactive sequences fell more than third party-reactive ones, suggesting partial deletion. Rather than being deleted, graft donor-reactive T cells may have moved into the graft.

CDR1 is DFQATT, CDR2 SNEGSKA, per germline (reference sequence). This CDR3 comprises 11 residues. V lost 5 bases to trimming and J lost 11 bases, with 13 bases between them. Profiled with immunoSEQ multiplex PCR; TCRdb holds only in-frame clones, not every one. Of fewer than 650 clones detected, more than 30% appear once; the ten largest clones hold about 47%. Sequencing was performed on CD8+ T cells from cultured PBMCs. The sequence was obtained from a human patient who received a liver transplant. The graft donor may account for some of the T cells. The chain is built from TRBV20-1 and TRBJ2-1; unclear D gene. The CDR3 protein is CSAVTLGQQFF. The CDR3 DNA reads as TGCAGTGCTGTCACCTTGGGCCAGCAGTTCTTC.